These 9 T cell receptor beta chains were all obtained from the same sample, sequenced in a study of shared clonotypes between healthy human individuals. Assay used: immunoSEQ multiplex PCR; TCRdb lists only in-frame clones, some missing. The sample shows some 100,000 clones, about 71% of them seen only once. What was sequenced was memory CD8+ T cells sorted from blood. Subset meaning: CD45RO+ cells pooled with CCR7-negative TemRA cells. The receptors were sampled from a woman in her 30s in good health.

The chain has TRBV7-9 and TRBJ2-1; 7 nucleotides agree with TRBD2. J was trimmed by 9 bases and V by 5 bases; bases with no gene match: 19. Germline CDR1 and CDR2: SEHNR and FQNEAQ (reference sequence). The CDR3 extends over 17 amino acids. For the CDR3, the DNA is TGTGCCAGCAGCCAAGATCAGAGCGGGGCCCCATCGTCTGAGCAGTTCTTC. It is translated as CASSQDQSGAPSSEQFF.

V usage is TRBV7-7 and J usage is TRBJ2-5; TRBD1 agrees at 10 bases. The CDR3 runs to 14 residues. The germline V gene encodes CDR1 SSHAT and CDR2 FNYEAQ (reference sequence). J was trimmed by 3 bases and V by 3 bases; bases with no gene match: 1. The CDR3 is CASSFGTGEETQYF. Written as DNA, the CDR3 is TGTGCCAGCAGCTTCGGGACAGGGGAAGAGACCCAGTACTTC.

By frequency in the sample, this clone is medium-sized (0.01 to 0.1%). The genes are TRBV5-1 and TRBJ2-1, with D hard to call. The CDR3 totals 12 residues. The V and J ends lost 6 bases and 5 bases respectively, with 9 bases between them. Germline lookup yields CDR1 SGHRS and CDR2 YFSETQ. CDR3 sequence (DNA): TGCGCCAGCAATTCGTACGACAATGAGCAGTTCTTC. Encoded protein: CASNSYDNEQFF. Looking up the rest from reference TRBV5-1 and TRBJ2-1 gives the full variable domain: KAGVTQTPRYLIKTRGQQVTLSCSPISGHRSVSWYQQTPGQGLQFLFEYFSETQRNKGNFPGRFSGRQFSNSRSEMNVSTLELGDSALYLCASNSYDNEQFFGPGTRLTVL.

The CDR3 region is CASSLAKGGRDEQFF. CDR3 in DNA: TGCGCCAGCAGCTTGGCCAAAGGGGGCCGGGATGAGCAGTTCTTC. The chain employs TRBV5-1 and TRBJ2-1; 7 nucleotides agree with TRBD1. After removal of 0 bases from V and 8 bases from J, the junction contained 8 bases not matched to a gene. The CDR3 runs to 15 residues. Per the germline V gene, CDR1 is SGHRS and CDR2 is YFSETQ.

This clone appeared many times. The chain recombines TRBV27 with TRBJ2-1; 8 bases align to TRBD2. Trimming cost V 6 bases and J 7 bases; bases outside gene matches: 17. The CDR3 is 17 residues long. Germline lookup yields CDR1 MNHEY and CDR2 SMNVEV (reference sequence). CDR3 sequence reads: CASRPGGYLGTQNEQFF. CDR3 bases: TGTGCCAGCAGACCGGGGGGGTACCTCGGGACACAAAATGAGCAGTTCTTC.

The rearrangement joins TRBV11-2 to TRBJ1-4; tentative D call: TRBD1 (6 bases). Germline-derived CDR1 and CDR2 are SGHAT and FQNNGV. The CDR3 has 16 residues. Trimming left V 5 bases short and J 3 bases short, with 16 bases between. The CDR3 DNA is TGTGCCAGCAGCGCAAGCCGGGGGCGATCTAATGAAAAACTGTTTTTT. Amino acid sequence: CASSASRGRSNEKLFF.

In nucleotides, the CDR3 is TGTGCCAGCAGCTTAGTCAGGACTCCCGGCGGCTACACCTTC. This translates into CASSLVRTPGGYTF. The rearrangement joins TRBV7-8 to TRBJ1-2; D is undetermined. Germline lookup yields CDR1 SGHVS and CDR2 FQNEAQ. The CDR3 runs to 14 residues. Between the trimmed V and J ends, which lost 1 base and 8 bases, there was a span of 14 bases.

Regarding this clone: One base separates it from a far larger clone, so it is likely a read error. The chain uses TRBV5-1 and TRBJ2-3, with TRBD1 as a possible D gene (5 bases). The CDR3 runs to 14 residues. Trimming removed 4 bases from V and 5 bases from J, with 14 bases in between. Germline CDR1 is SGHRS and CDR2 is YFSETQ. The CDR3 nucleotides read TGCGCCAGCAGCGGTAGACAGCTCCTAGATACGCAGTATTTT. Protein product: CASSGRQLLDTQYF.

In this sample, this clone turned up once. The rearrangement joins TRBV27 to TRBJ2-5; 8 nucleotides line up with TRBD2. Germline assignment: CDR1 MNHEY and CDR2 SMNVEV (reference sequence). The CDR3 sequence is 14 residues long. Losses at the gene ends were 5 bases for V and 1 base for J; bases not matched to a gene: 3. The CDR3 DNA reads TGTGCCAGCAGTAGGACTAGCAGCCAAGAGACCCAGTACTTC. Translated, it gives CASSRTSSQETQYF.